The present TCR beta chain was sequenced within a study of CD8 T cells in ankylosing spondylitis (dated by TCRdb to 2016 to 2017). Looking at the study overall: To find TCR variants linked to disease, the study profiled T cell receptor beta repertoires in ankylosing spondylitis patients and healthy donors. In total, the full study cohort was made up of roughly 100 healthy donors and 25 to 30 ankylosing spondylitis patients. Peripheral blood samples were taken, and synovial fluid was additionally collected from ankylosing spondylitis patients.

TCRdb records Illumina HiSeq 2500 as the sequencer. Quantitative 5'-RACE with molecular barcodes was the method used to prepare the TCR beta libraries. The paper's processing steps were these. A new computational method, built on a probabilistic model of VDJ rearrangement, was used to identify disease-linked TCR variants. In-frame beta chains were kept once TCRdb had trimmed the public reads at Q25 with fastp and called clones with MiXCR. All rows with the same CDR3 protein become a single entry with the most common DNA and genes. TCRdb's processing, not the study's, gives the V and J calls here. The sample profile shows hundreds of thousands of distinct CDR3 sequences; about an eighth of them were found once. The biggest ten clones account for approximately 0.5% of the sample. Concerning this clonotype: Its antigen is unknown. There are no base qualities to consult, and no much larger clone falls within one base.

What the study reported, not specific to this receptor: Some TCR beta motif variants had previously been reported in synovial fluid and blood of reactive arthritis patients, which suggested common disease-initiation mechanisms. In peripheral blood, the disease-linked clones were found at relatively low frequencies and had a CD8+ phenotype. Blood from ankylosing spondylitis patients appeared to be characterized by a TCR beta motif composed of under 10 highly homologous amino acid variants. Significant enrichment of the disease-linked clones was reported in matched synovial fluid samples from ankylosing spondylitis patients.

Taken from cysteine to phenylalanine, the CDR3 has 14 residues. The sequence is cut down to CDR3 DNA, 42 bases in frame from base 1. Per the germline V gene, SGHRS is the CDR1 and YFSETQ is the CDR2. Trimming leaves V shorter by 3 bases and J shorter by 5 bases, with the junction holding 4 bases beyond the gene matches. The chain links TRBV5-1 with TRBJ2-3; the central 9 bases match TRBD1. The TCR was taken from a male donor with ankylosing spondylitis. The material sequenced was blood, either unsorted or a sorted T cell fraction (not recorded which). The CDR3 protein sequence reads: CASSWETGGDTQYF. The bases are TGCGCCAGCAGCTGGGAGACAGGGGGAGATACGCAGTATTTT. This CDR3, with the reference TRBV5-1 and TRBJ2-3 proteins standing in past its ends, gives the full variable domain KAGVTQTPRYLIKTRGQQVTLSCSPISGHRSVSWYQQTPGQGLQFLFEYFSETQRNKGNFPGRFSGRQFSNSRSEMNVSTLELGDSALYLCASSWETGGDTQYFGPGTRLTVL.